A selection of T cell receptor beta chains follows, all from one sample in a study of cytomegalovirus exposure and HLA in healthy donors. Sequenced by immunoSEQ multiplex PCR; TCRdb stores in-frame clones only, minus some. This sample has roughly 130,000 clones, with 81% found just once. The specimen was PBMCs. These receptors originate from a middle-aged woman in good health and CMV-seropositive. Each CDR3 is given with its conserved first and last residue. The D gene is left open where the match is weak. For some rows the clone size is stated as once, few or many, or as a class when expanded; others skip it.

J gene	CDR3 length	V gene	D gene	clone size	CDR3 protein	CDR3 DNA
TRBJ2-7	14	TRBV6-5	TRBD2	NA	CASTRSGGNYEQYF	TGTGCCAGCACCCGGAGCGGGGGCAACTACGAGCAGTACTTC
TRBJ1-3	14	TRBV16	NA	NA	CASSQSGRGNTIYF	TGTGCCAGCAGCCAATCCGGGAGGGGAAACACCATATATTTT
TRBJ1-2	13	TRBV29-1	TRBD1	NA	CSVRTGGDYGYTF	TGCAGCGTTCGGACAGGGGGCGACTATGGCTACACCTTC
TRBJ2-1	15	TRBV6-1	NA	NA	CASPDGGSSYNEQFF	TGTGCCAGCCCGGATGGCGGAAGCTCCTACAATGAGCAGTTCTTC
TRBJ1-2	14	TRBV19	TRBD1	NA	CASSPGQGLRGYTF	TGTGCCAGTAGTCCGGGACAGGGACTTCGGGGCTACACCTTC
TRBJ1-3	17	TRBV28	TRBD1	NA	CASSLGTGKHSGNTIYF	TGTGCCAGCAGTTTGGGGACAGGGAAGCATTCTGGAAACACCATATATTTT
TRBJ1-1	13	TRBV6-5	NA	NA	CASSYSSGWEAFF	TGTGCCAGCAGTTACTCATCAGGGTGGGAAGCTTTCTTT
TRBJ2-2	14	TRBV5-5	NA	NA	CASSSQANTGELFF	TGTGCCAGCAGCTCACAGGCGAACACCGGGGAGCTGTTTTTT
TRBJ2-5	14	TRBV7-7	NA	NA	CASSLLHGQETQYF	TGTGCTAGCAGCTTACTCCACGGCCAAGAGACCCAGTACTTC
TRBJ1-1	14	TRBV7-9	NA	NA	CASSHPGGNTEAFF	TGTGCCAGCAGCCATCCGGGGGGGAACACTGAAGCTTTCTTT
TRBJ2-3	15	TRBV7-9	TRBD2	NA	CATTGERELTDTQYF	TGTGCCACCACGGGGGAGCGGGAGCTGACAGATACGCAGTATTTT
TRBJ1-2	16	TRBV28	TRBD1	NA	CASSPKTGRPFYGYTF	TGTGCCAGCAGTCCAAAGACAGGGAGACCGTTTTATGGCTACACCTTC
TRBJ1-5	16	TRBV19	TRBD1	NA	CASSIWQGDGNQPQHF	TGTGCCAGTAGTATCTGGCAGGGGGATGGCAATCAGCCCCAGCATTTT
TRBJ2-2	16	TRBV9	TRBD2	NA	CASSVGGGAVTGELFF	TGTGCCAGCAGCGTTGGCGGGGGGGCAGTAACCGGGGAGCTGTTTTTT
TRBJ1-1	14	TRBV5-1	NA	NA	CASTWTSENTEAFF	TGCGCCAGCACATGGACTTCTGAGAACACTGAAGCTTTCTTT
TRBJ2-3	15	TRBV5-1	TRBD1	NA	CASSPWTGVTDTQYF	TGCGCCAGCAGCCCTTGGACAGGGGTTACAGATACGCAGTATTTT
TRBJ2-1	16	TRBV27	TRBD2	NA	CASSLSRTSGYNEQFF	TGTGCCAGCAGTTTATCGAGGACTAGCGGCTACAATGAGCAGTTCTTC
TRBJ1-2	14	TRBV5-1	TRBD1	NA	CASSLVLQGKGYTF	TGCGCCAGCAGCTTGGTGTTACAGGGGAAAGGCTACACCTTC
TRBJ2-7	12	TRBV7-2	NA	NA	CASSLTSGEQYF	TGTGCCAGCAGCTTAACTTCGGGCGAGCAGTACTTC
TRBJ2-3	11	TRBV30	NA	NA	CAWGLGDTQYF	TGTGCCTGGGGCCTCGGGGATACGCAGTATTTT
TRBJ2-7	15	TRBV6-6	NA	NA	CASSRTSPPAYEQYF	TGTGCCAGCAGTCGAACTAGCCCCCCCGCCTACGAGCAGTACTTC
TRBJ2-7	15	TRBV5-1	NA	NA	CASSRVQGDSGEQYF	TGCGCCAGCAGCCGAGTACAGGGAGATTCGGGAGAGCAGTACTTC
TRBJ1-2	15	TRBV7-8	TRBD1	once	CASSSQQGNNYGYTF	TGTGCCAGCAGCTCACAACAGGGGAATAACTATGGCTACACCTTC
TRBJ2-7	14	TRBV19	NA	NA	CASAPVPGTYEQYF	TGTGCCAGTGCCCCTGTTCCAGGTACCTACGAGCAGTACTTC
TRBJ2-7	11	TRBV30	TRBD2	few	CASSGGAEQYF	TGTGCCTCTAGCGGGGGGGCCGAGCAGTACTTC
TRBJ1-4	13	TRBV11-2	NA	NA	CASSLRLGEKLFF	TGTGCCAGCAGCTTGAGGCTAGGTGAAAAACTGTTTTTT
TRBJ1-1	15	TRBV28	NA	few	CASRPYDRENTEAFF	TGTGCCAGCAGGCCCTACGACAGAGAGAACACTGAAGCTTTCTTT